This TCR beta chain was captured in a study of T cells expressing NK-cell markers. The length of the CDR3 is 14 residues. Germline-derived CDR1 and CDR2 are SQVTM and ANQGSEA. TCRdb reanalyzed the 5' RACE reads and collapses them to one entry per CDR3 protein, without DNA. The sample yields about 400,000 distinct CDR3 sequences, of which the top ten take up over 8.5%. Sequenced input: blood T cells: a sorted CD56 or NKG2C T cell subset, CD4+ or CD8+ T cells, or bulk PBMC T cells (not recorded which). The chain combines TRBV29-1 with TRBJ2-3; the D call from TCRdb, TRBD1, cannot be confirmed without DNA. This receptor was obtained from a woman in her forties or fifties in good health. CDR3 loop: CSVTPEASTDTQYF.